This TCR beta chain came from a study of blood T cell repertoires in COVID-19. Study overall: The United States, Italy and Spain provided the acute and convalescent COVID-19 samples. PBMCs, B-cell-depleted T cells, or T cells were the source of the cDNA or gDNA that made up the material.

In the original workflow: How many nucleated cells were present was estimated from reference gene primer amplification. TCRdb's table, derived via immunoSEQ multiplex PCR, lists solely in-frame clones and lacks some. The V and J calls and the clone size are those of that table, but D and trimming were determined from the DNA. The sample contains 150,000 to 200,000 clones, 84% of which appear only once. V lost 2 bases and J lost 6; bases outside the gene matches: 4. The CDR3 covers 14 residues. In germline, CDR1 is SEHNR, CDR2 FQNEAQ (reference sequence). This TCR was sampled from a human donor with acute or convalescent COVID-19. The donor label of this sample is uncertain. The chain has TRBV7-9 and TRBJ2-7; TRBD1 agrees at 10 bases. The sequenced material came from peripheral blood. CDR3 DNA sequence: TGTGCCAGCAGCTTACGGGACAGGGGACCCGAGCAGTACTTC. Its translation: CASSLRDRGPEQYF.